Listed below are T cell receptor beta chains from one sample, sequenced in a study of cytomegalovirus exposure and HLA in healthy donors. Repertoires were generated with immunoSEQ multiplex PCR, while TCRdb's copy carries only in-frame clones and drops some. The table shows roughly 150,000 clones, with approximately 84% occurring only once. Material: PBMCs. The receptors shown here come from a man aged 25 to 45 in good health and CMV-seropositive. The CDR3 runs from the conserved cysteine through the conserved F or W. A D gene is named only where the DNA matches it firmly. Part of the rows lack a size; the others show once, few, many or a class for expanded clones.

j_call: TRBJ2-1
clone_size: NA
v_call: TRBV4-3
d_call: TRBD2
cdr3_nt: TGCGCCAGCAGCCAGTCCCTAGCGGGGGGACCCAATGAGCAGTTCTTC
cdr3_aa: CASSQSLAGGPNEQFF

j_call: TRBJ1-1
clone_size: NA
v_call: TRBV12-5
d_call: NA
cdr3_nt: TGTGCTAGTGGTTTGCCCCCAAACACTGAAGCTTTCTTT
cdr3_aa: CASGLPPNTEAFF

j_call: TRBJ2-7
clone_size: NA
v_call: TRBV5-6
d_call: NA
cdr3_nt: TGTGCCAGCAGCTTCTTCACGGGGGTCCCCTCCTACGAGCAGTACTTC
cdr3_aa: CASSFFTGVPSYEQYF

j_call: TRBJ2-7
clone_size: NA
v_call: TRBV30
d_call: NA
cdr3_nt: TGTGCCTGGAGTGCCACCTACGAGCAGTACTTC
cdr3_aa: CAWSATYEQYF

j_call: TRBJ1-1
clone_size: NA
v_call: TRBV27
d_call: TRBD1
cdr3_nt: TGTGCCAGCAGTTTACGACAGGGCGTTGGAGGTGAAGCTTTCTTT
cdr3_aa: CASSLRQGVGGEAFF

j_call: TRBJ2-6
clone_size: NA
v_call: TRBV6-1
d_call: TRBD1
cdr3_nt: TGTGCCAGCAGTCCCTGGACAGGGGGCAGCGTCCTGACTTTC
cdr3_aa: CASSPWTGGSVLTF

j_call: TRBJ2-7
clone_size: NA
v_call: TRBV4-2
d_call: TRBD1
cdr3_nt: TGTGCCAGCAGCCACGCTCCGGGACAGGGTATCTACGAGCAGTACTTC
cdr3_aa: CASSHAPGQGIYEQYF

j_call: TRBJ2-1
clone_size: NA
v_call: TRBV6-1
d_call: TRBD1
cdr3_nt: TGTGCCAGCAGTGGCCGGGACAGGGGATACAATGAGCAGTTCTTC
cdr3_aa: CASSGRDRGYNEQFF

j_call: TRBJ2-7
clone_size: NA
v_call: TRBV18
d_call: TRBD2
cdr3_nt: TGTGCCAGCTCACCGGGAGGGGTCGGGTTCTATGCTGGCGAGCAGTACTTC
cdr3_aa: CASSPGGVGFYAGEQYF

j_call: TRBJ2-7
clone_size: NA
v_call: TRBV7-9
d_call: TRBD2
cdr3_nt: TGTGCCAGCGAGGAGCGGGAGGGCGTTGTGGAGCAGTACTTC
cdr3_aa: CASEEREGVVEQYF

j_call: TRBJ1-1
clone_size: few
v_call: TRBV5-1
d_call: TRBD1
cdr3_nt: TGCGCCAGCAGCTTTGGAGGGGGCAACACTGAAGCTTTCTTT
cdr3_aa: CASSFGGGNTEAFF

j_call: TRBJ1-1
clone_size: NA
v_call: TRBV18
d_call: NA
cdr3_nt: TGTGCCAGCTCCCCCCGGGGGGGTGAAGCTTTCTTT
cdr3_aa: CASSPRGGEAFF

j_call: TRBJ2-2
clone_size: NA
v_call: TRBV7-7
d_call: TRBD2
cdr3_nt: TGTGCCAGCAGCCCCCCAGCGGGGGGGCACACCGGGGAGCTGTTTTTT
cdr3_aa: CASSPPAGGHTGELFF

j_call: TRBJ1-1
clone_size: NA
v_call: TRBV27
d_call: NA
cdr3_nt: TGTGCCAGCAGACACGACAGCCTCCACACCAACACTGAAGCTTTCTTT
cdr3_aa: CASRHDSLHTNTEAFF

j_call: TRBJ1-4
clone_size: NA
v_call: TRBV7-8
d_call: TRBD1
cdr3_nt: TGTGCCAGCAGCCCAGGGGGGACCTGGGAAAAACTGTTTTTT
cdr3_aa: CASSPGGTWEKLFF

j_call: TRBJ1-5
clone_size: NA
v_call: TRBV2
d_call: TRBD1
cdr3_nt: TGTGCCAGCAGGAACGACAGGGGTGGACAGCCCCAGCATTTT
cdr3_aa: CASRNDRGGQPQHF

j_call: TRBJ2-7
clone_size: few
v_call: TRBV7-2
d_call: TRBD1
cdr3_nt: TGTGCCAGCAGCTCCCGGGACAGGGTGGCCGAGCAGTACTTC
cdr3_aa: CASSSRDRVAEQYF

j_call: TRBJ1-1
clone_size: NA
v_call: TRBV7-3
d_call: NA
cdr3_nt: TGTGCCAGCAGCTTCGGACAGTACACTGAAGCTTTCTTT
cdr3_aa: CASSFGQYTEAFF

j_call: TRBJ1-3
clone_size: NA
v_call: TRBV15
d_call: NA
cdr3_nt: TGTGCCACCAGCAGTCGGGGGTCTGGAAACACCATATATTTT
cdr3_aa: CATSSRGSGNTIYF

j_call: TRBJ2-3
clone_size: NA
v_call: TRBV5-1
d_call: TRBD1
cdr3_nt: TGCGCCAGCAGCTTGGAACAGGGGGCTAGCACAGATACGCAGTATTTT
cdr3_aa: CASSLEQGASTDTQYF

j_call: TRBJ1-2
clone_size: NA
v_call: TRBV11-2
d_call: NA
cdr3_nt: TGTGCCAGCAGCCCGCTGCGGGGTGCCGGCTACACCTTC
cdr3_aa: CASSPLRGAGYTF

j_call: TRBJ1-1
clone_size: NA
v_call: TRBV6-5
d_call: TRBD1
cdr3_nt: TGTGCCAGCACCAAGACAGGGAAGAGTGGTGAAGCTTTCTTT
cdr3_aa: CASTKTGKSGEAFF

j_call: TRBJ2-7
clone_size: NA
v_call: TRBV4-1
d_call: NA
cdr3_nt: TGCGCCAGCAGCCAAGACATGGGCTCCTCTCCCTCCTACGAGCAGTACTTC
cdr3_aa: CASSQDMGSSPSYEQYF

j_call: TRBJ1-1
clone_size: few
v_call: TRBV5-1
d_call: NA
cdr3_nt: TGCGCCAGCAGCTTGGATCGGGGGAACACTGAAGCTTTCTTT
cdr3_aa: CASSLDRGNTEAFF

j_call: TRBJ2-3
clone_size: once
v_call: TRBV5-4
d_call: NA
cdr3_nt: TGTGCCAGCAGCTTGGGAGGGCCCAGGTCTGCGCAGTATTTT
cdr3_aa: CASSLGGPRSAQYF

j_call: TRBJ1-2
clone_size: NA
v_call: TRBV2
d_call: NA
cdr3_nt: TGTGCCAGCAGTGAAGAGGGGGAGGGGGTCGGCTACACCTTC
cdr3_aa: CASSEEGEGVGYTF

j_call: TRBJ2-1
clone_size: NA
v_call: TRBV5-4
d_call: TRBD2
cdr3_nt: TGTGCCAGCAGATTGGGACTAGCGGGTAGCTCCTACAATGAGCAGTTCTTC
cdr3_aa: CASRLGLAGSSYNEQFF

j_call: TRBJ1-1
clone_size: NA
v_call: TRBV7-2
d_call: NA
cdr3_nt: TGTGCCAGCAGCTTAGCAAGCGGGAACACTGAAGCTTTCTTT
cdr3_aa: CASSLASGNTEAFF